This T cell receptor (beta chain) was obtained from a study of glioma-infiltrating T cells after dendritic cell vaccination. Isocitrate dehydrogenase mutation was absent in all glioblastoma patients. V dropped 5 bases and J dropped 6 bases, with 11 bases sitting between them. The CDR3 contains 12 residues. The germline gives CDR1 LNHDA, CDR2 SQIVND (reference sequence). The immunoSEQ assay amplified TCRB CDR3 from up to roughly 2 ug DNA. Data came from immunoSEQ multiplex PCR; TCRdb stores just in-frame clones and leaves some out. This sample yields more than 95,000 clones, of which roughly 79% are seen a single time; about 12% belongs to the top ten.

This receptor was obtained from a human donor with glioblastoma. The specimen was blood, collected before dendritic cell vaccination. This chain joins TRBV19 and TRBJ2-7; a possible D gene is TRBD1 (5 bases). DNA for the CDR3: TGTGCCAGTAGTGAGGCAGGGATCGAGCAGTACTTC. This sequence encodes CASSEAGIEQYF.